A selection of T cell receptor beta chains follows, all from one sample in a study of T cells in Graves' hyperthyroidism and ophthalmopathy. TCRdb redid the calling of the multiplex PCR reads with MiXCR, one entry per CDR3 protein. The sample holds about 300,000 distinct CDR3 sequences, around a fifth seen once. Material: blood. These receptors originate from a man in his fifties or sixties with Graves' ophthalmopathy. The CDR3 runs from the conserved cysteine through the conserved F or W. A D gene is named only where the DNA matches it firmly. Part of the rows lack a size; the others show once, few, many or a class for expanded clones.

size: NA
V: TRBV5-4
D: TRBD2
length: 16
J: TRBJ2-5
CDR3: CASSRGSGTTVETQYF
DNA: TGTGCCAGCAGCCGTGGTAGCGGGACGACGGTCGAGACCCAGTACTTC

size: few
V: TRBV5-1
D: TRBD2
length: 15
J: TRBJ2-5
CDR3: CASVLSRGGQETQYF
DNA: TGCGCCAGCGTCCTTAGCCGGGGGGGACAAGAGACCCAGTACTTC

size: NA
V: TRBV18
D: NA
length: 10
J: TRBJ2-5
CDR3: CAIPLETQYF
DNA: TGTGCCATCCCTTTGGAGACCCAGTACTTC

size: NA
V: TRBV10-3
D: TRBD1
length: 14
J: TRBJ2-3
CDR3: CAIRTTGSTDTQYF
DNA: TGTGCCATCAGGACGACAGGGTCCACAGATACGCAGTATTTT

size: many
V: TRBV19
D: TRBD2
length: 15
J: TRBJ2-1
CDR3: CASSRVAGPYNEQFF
DNA: TGTGCCAGTAGTAGGGTAGCGGGGCCATACAATGAGCAGTTCTTC

size: few
V: TRBV15
D: NA
length: 18
J: TRBJ1-4
CDR3: CATSREAVMGATNEKLFF
DNA: TGTGCCACCAGCAGAGAGGCTGTAATGGGGGCAACTAATGAAAAACTGTTTTTT

size: NA
V: TRBV10-3
D: NA
length: 14
J: TRBJ1-6
CDR3: CAISSGLPNSPLHF
DNA: TGTGCCATCAGTTCGGGACTCCCTAATTCACCCCTCCACTTT

size: NA
V: TRBV28
D: TRBD1
length: 14
J: TRBJ1-6
CDR3: CATYTDRENSPLHF
DNA: TGTGCCACCTATACCGACAGGGAAAATTCACCCCTCCACTTT

size: many
V: TRBV5-1
D: NA
length: 12
J: TRBJ2-2
CDR3: CASSSGGGELFF
DNA: TGCGCCAGCAGCTCAGGAGGCGGGGAGCTGTTTTTT

size: many
V: TRBV7-2
D: NA
length: 14
J: TRBJ2-7
CDR3: CASSQYGPGNEQYF
DNA: TGTGCCAGCAGCCAATACGGGCCTGGGAACGAGCAGTACTTC

size: few
V: TRBV20-1
D: TRBD1
length: 15
J: TRBJ2-3
CDR3: CSARDGKGAFDTQYF
DNA: TGCAGTGCTAGAGATGGGAAGGGGGCTTTTGATACGCAGTATTTT

size: NA
V: TRBV11-2
D: NA
length: 14
J: TRBJ1-2
CDR3: CASSFGGTNYGYTF
DNA: TGTGCCAGCAGCTTCGGGGGGACGAACTATGGCTACACCTTC

size: NA
V: TRBV20-1
D: NA
length: 15
J: TRBJ1-6
CDR3: CSAKPGRGYNSPLHF
DNA: TGCAGTGCCAAACCGGGACGGGGGTATAATTCACCCCTCCACTTT

size: NA
V: TRBV13
D: NA
length: 16
J: TRBJ2-1
CDR3: CASSSSGASSYNEQFF
DNA: TGTGCCAGCAGCTCGAGCGGAGCCAGCTCCTACAATGAGCAGTTCTTC

size: NA
V: TRBV5-1
D: NA
length: 13
J: TRBJ2-5
CDR3: CASSLPGLETQYF
DNA: TGCGCCAGCAGCTTGCCTGGGCTGGAGACCCAGTACTTC

size: few
V: TRBV20-1
D: NA
length: 13
J: TRBJ1-2
CDR3: CSVGWGGSHGYTF
DNA: TGCAGTGTCGGGTGGGGAGGGAGCCATGGCTACACCTTC

size: once
V: TRBV24-1
D: TRBD1
length: 14
J: TRBJ2-2
CDR3: CATTDRGRTGELFF
DNA: TGTGCCACCACGGACAGGGGGAGAACCGGGGAGCTGTTTTTT

size: NA
V: TRBV12-3/TRBV12-4
D: NA
length: 14
J: TRBJ1-4
CDR3: CASTPAGGREKLFF
DNA: TGTGCCAGCACCCCGGCGGGGGGACGGGAAAAACTGTTTTTT

size: once
V: TRBV20-1
D: NA
length: 11
J: TRBJ2-1
CDR3: CSANGYNEQFF
DNA: TGCAGTGCTAATGGCTACAATGAGCAGTTCTTC

size: many
V: TRBV13
D: NA
length: 15
J: TRBJ2-3
CDR3: CASSQDPGGTDTQYF
DNA: TGTGCCAGCAGCCAGGACCCGGGGGGCACAGATACGCAGTATTTT

size: many
V: TRBV6-1
D: NA
length: 12
J: TRBJ2-7
CDR3: CASSEAVGEQYF
DNA: TGTGCCAGCAGTGAAGCGGTAGGGGAGCAGTACTTC

size: many
V: TRBV7-9
D: NA
length: 14
J: TRBJ1-1
CDR3: CASSLQGMNTEAFF
DNA: TGTGCCAGCAGTTTACAGGGTATGAACACTGAAGCTTTCTTT

size: many
V: TRBV11-3
D: NA
length: 12
J: TRBJ2-5
CDR3: CASSREGETQYF
DNA: TGTGCCAGCAGCCGCGAAGGAGAGACCCAGTACTTC

size: many
V: TRBV6-2/TRBV6-3
D: NA
length: 15
J: TRBJ1-5
CDR3: CASRAGGASHQPQHF
DNA: TGTGCCAGCAGGGCTGGGGGCGCAAGTCATCAGCCCCAGCATTTT

size: few
V: TRBV10-3
D: NA
length: 15
J: TRBJ2-1
CDR3: CAISDLGISYNEQFF
DNA: TGTGCCATCAGTGACTTAGGAATCTCCTACAATGAGCAGTTCTTC

size: few
V: TRBV20-1
D: NA
length: 16
J: TRBJ2-1
CDR3: CSARQLTGNSYNEQFF
DNA: TGCAGTGCTAGGCAATTGACGGGAAACTCCTACAATGAGCAGTTCTTC

size: NA
V: TRBV19
D: NA
length: 16
J: TRBJ2-6
CDR3: CASSGGTVYGANVLTF
DNA: TGTGCCAGTAGTGGCGGGACAGTCTATGGGGCCAACGTCCTGACTTTC

size: few
V: TRBV6-1
D: NA
length: 14
J: TRBJ2-3
CDR3: CASRRGQGTDTQYF
DNA: TGTGCCAGCAGACGCGGACAAGGCACAGATACGCAGTATTTT

size: NA
V: TRBV5-4
D: TRBD2
length: 15
J: TRBJ2-7
CDR3: CASSLMAGGPWEQYF
DNA: TGTGCCAGCAGCTTGATGGCGGGAGGGCCGTGGGAGCAGTACTTC

size: many
V: TRBV7-9
D: NA
length: 14
J: TRBJ2-7
CDR3: CASSLRQDPYEQYF
DNA: TGTGCCAGCAGCTTAAGGCAGGACCCCTACGAGCAGTACTTC

size: NA
V: TRBV6-1
D: NA
length: 15
J: TRBJ2-5
CDR3: CASSPEGGFGETQYF
DNA: TGTGCCAGCAGTCCCGAGGGGGGTTTTGGGGAGACCCAGTACTTC

size: many
V: TRBV29-1
D: NA
length: 15
J: TRBJ2-2
CDR3: CSVVVGAVFTGELFF
DNA: TGCAGCGTTGTAGTAGGAGCGGTGTTCACCGGGGAGCTGTTTTTT